The 12 T cell receptor beta chains below come from one sample, sequenced in a study of blood T cell repertoires in COVID-19. The data were produced by immunoSEQ multiplex PCR, yet TCRdb's version contains in-frame clones alone and is incomplete. In the table there are some 72,000 clones, 80% to 90% of which are singletons. The sequenced sample consisted of peripheral blood. The receptor source for this set is a man aged 60 to 75 with acute or convalescent COVID-19.

V is TRBV24-1 and J is TRBJ1-1; weak D call: TRBD1 (5 bases). This CDR3 comprises 15 residues. CDR1 is KGHDR, CDR2 SFDVKD, per germline. V was shortened by 3 bases and J by 7 bases, with 17 bases between the two germline ends. CDR3 protein: CATSDPGVSPYEAFF. CDR3 DNA: TGTGCCACCAGTGATCCGGGGGTTAGTCCCTATGAAGCTTTCTTT.

This clone was counted a few times. The V and J genes are TRBV2 and TRBJ1-5, with D hard to call. This CDR3 has 14 residues. V was pared by 5 bases and J by 1 base, with 9 bases between. Germline CDR1 is SNHLY and CDR2 is FYNNEI. As DNA, the CDR3 is TGTGCCAGCAGTCATGGGCAGAGCAATCAGCCCCAGCATTTT. It translates to CASSHGQSNQPQHF.

This clone has only one observation. The chain has TRBV19 and TRBJ1-3, with D hard to call. This CDR3 comprises 13 residues. V dropped 6 bases and J dropped 3 bases, with 9 bases sitting between them. CDR1 LNHDA and CDR2 SQIVND come from the germline V gene (reference sequence). In nucleotides, the CDR3 is TGTGCCAGTAGCTCAACTCATGGAAACACCATATATTTT. This codes for CASSSTHGNTIYF.

The chain links TRBV30 to TRBJ2-5; a possible D gene is TRBD2 (6 bases). This CDR3 has 14 amino acids. CDR1 GTSNPN and CDR2 SVGIG come from the germline V gene (reference sequence). V shed 0 bases and J shed 6 bases, with 14 bases lying between them. CDR3 residues: CAWSVADGGKTQYF. CDR3 nucleotides: TGTGCCTGGAGTGTGGCGGACGGAGGGAAGACCCAGTACTTC.

The rearrangement links TRBV25-1 to TRBJ1-5; 8 bases align to TRBD1. The CDR3 is made up of 14 amino acids. The germline CDR1 and CDR2 sequences are MGHDK and SYGVNS. V shed 3 bases and J 6 bases; nucleotides not matched to a gene: 4. The CDR3 bases are TGTGCCAGCAGTGAGCCAGGGGGCGTTCAGCCCCAGCATTTT. Translated: CASSEPGGVQPQHF.

The chain couples TRBV5-1 to TRBJ2-5; D not certain. The length of the CDR3 is 14 residues. Germline V gives CDR1 SGHRS, CDR2 YFSETQ. Trimming took off 0 bases at V and 1 base at J, with 7 bases between the two ends. The CDR3 sequence is CASSLDAGQETQYF. The CDR3 DNA follows: TGCGCCAGCAGCTTGGATGCAGGCCAAGAGACCCAGTACTTC.

The chain combines TRBV21-1 with TRBJ2-1; the D call of TRBD1 is as the table states it, not checked on the DNA. TRBV21-1 is described as a pseudogene. The CDR3 runs to 15 residues. The CDR3 region has the DNA TGTGCCAGCAGCAAACACAGGGGACCCTACAATGAGCAGTTCTTC. This encodes CASSKHRGPYNEQFF.

The chain recombines TRBV6-4 with TRBJ2-7, with no clear D. The CDR3 totals 11 residues. The germline gives CDR1 MRHNA, CDR2 SNTAGT. V was cut by 5 bases and J by 1 base, with 3 bases left in between. For the CDR3, the DNA is TGTGCCAGCAGTCGGTCCTACGAGCAGTACTTC. This codes for CASSRSYEQYF.

The V call is TRBV12-5, the J call TRBJ2-1; 10 nucleotides line up with TRBD2. The trim removed 2 bases at V and 9 bases at J, leaving 7 bases unmatched. The germline V gene has CDR1 LGHNT and CDR2 FRNRAP. The CDR3 covers 15 residues. The CDR3 bases are TGTGCTAGTGGTTTGCTAGCGGGAGTTTCCCGTGAGCAGTTCTTC. It yields the protein CASGLLAGVSREQFF.

J is TRBJ1-2 and V is TRBV6-1, with D maybe TRBD1 (5 bases). This CDR3 has 14 residues. Germline values: CDR1 MNHNS, CDR2 SASEGT. Trimming removed 3 bases from V and 8 bases from J, with 16 bases in between. The CDR3 is CASSDGGTLGGYTF. The CDR3 bases are TGTGCCAGCAGTGACGGGGGGACCCTGGGAGGCTACACCTTC.

The chain combines TRBV4-2 with TRBJ1-2, with D unclear. The CDR3 length is 12 residues. Germline V gene lookup returns CDR1 LGHNA and CDR2 YNFKEQ. Trimming shortened V by 0 bases and J by 8 bases, and 7 bases separated the two germline ends. As DNA, the CDR3 is TGTGCCAGCAGCCAAGATATAGTCGGCTACACCTTC. Encoded protein: CASSQDIVGYTF.

J is TRBJ2-3 and V is TRBV9; possible D gene TRBD2, 5 bases. V was pared by 3 bases and J by 3 bases, with 11 bases between. Germline V gives CDR1 SGDLS, CDR2 YYNGEE. This CDR3 region has 14 residues. DNA of the CDR3: TGTGCCAGCAGCGCATCTAGCATGACAGATACGCAGTATTTT. Protein sequence: CASSASSMTDTQYF.